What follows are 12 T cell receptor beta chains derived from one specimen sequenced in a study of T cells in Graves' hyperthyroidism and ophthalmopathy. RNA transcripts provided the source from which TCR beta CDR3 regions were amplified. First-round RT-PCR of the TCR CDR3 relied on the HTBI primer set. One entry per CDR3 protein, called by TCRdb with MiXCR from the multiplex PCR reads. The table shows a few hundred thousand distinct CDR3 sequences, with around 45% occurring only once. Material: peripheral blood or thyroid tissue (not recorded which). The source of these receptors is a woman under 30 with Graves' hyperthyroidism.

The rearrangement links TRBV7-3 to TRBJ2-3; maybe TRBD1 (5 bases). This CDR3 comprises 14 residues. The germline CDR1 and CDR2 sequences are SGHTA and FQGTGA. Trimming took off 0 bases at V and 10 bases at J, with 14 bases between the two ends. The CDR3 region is CASSLTQDPIAQYF. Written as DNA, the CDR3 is TGTGCCAGCAGCTTAACACAGGACCCCATTGCGCAGTATTTT. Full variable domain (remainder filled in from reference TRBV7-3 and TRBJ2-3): GAGVSQTPSNKVTEKGKYVELRCDPISGHTALYWYRQSLGQGPEFLIYFQGTGAADDSGLPNDRFFAVRPEGSVSTLKIQRTERGDSAVYLCASSLTQDPIAQYFGPGTRLTVL.

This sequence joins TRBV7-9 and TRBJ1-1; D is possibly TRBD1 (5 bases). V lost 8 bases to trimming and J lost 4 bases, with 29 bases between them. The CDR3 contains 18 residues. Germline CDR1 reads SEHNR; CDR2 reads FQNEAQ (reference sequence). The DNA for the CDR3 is TGTGCCAGCGAGGATGGGCGGGACGGAATATCGGTGAGCACTGAAGCTTTCTTT. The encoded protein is CASEDGRDGISVSTEAFF. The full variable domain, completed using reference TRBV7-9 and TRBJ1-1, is DTGVSQNPRHKITKRGQNVTFRCDPISEHNRLYWYRQTLGQGPEFLTYFQNEAQLEKSRLLSDRFSAERPKGSFSTLEIQRTEQGDSAMYLCASEDGRDGISVSTEAFFGQGTRLTVV.

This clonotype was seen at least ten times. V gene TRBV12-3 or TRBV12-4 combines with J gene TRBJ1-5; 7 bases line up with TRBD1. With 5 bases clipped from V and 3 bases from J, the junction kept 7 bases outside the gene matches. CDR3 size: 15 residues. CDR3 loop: CASSGPGQLNQPQHF. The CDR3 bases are TGTGCCAGCAGTGGTCCGGGACAGCTCAATCAGCCCCAGCATTTT.

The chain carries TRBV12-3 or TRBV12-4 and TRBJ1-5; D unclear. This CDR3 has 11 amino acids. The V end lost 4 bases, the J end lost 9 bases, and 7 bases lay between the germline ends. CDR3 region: CASSSRRPQHF. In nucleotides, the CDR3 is TGTGCCAGCAGTTCGCGAAGGCCCCAGCATTTT.

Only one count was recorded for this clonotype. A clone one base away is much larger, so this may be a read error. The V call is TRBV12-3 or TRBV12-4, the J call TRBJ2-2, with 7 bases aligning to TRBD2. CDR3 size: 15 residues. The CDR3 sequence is CAISLGGSQTGELFF. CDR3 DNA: TGTGCCATCAGTTTGGGGGGGAGTCAGACCGGGGAGCTGTTTTTT.

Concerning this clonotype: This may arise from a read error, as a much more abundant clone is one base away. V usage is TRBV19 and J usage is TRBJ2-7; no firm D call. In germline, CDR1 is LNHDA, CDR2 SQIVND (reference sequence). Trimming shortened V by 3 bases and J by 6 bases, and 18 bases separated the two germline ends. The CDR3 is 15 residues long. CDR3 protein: CASSILSRSPSEQYF. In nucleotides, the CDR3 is TGTGCCAGTAGTATCCTGAGTAGGTCTCCTTCCGAGCAGTACTTC.

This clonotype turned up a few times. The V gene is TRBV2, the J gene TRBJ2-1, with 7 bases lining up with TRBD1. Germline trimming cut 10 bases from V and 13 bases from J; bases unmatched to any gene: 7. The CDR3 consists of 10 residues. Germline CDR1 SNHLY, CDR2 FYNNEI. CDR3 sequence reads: CANMGDRQFF. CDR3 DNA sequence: TGTGCCAACATGGGGGACAGACAGTTCTTC.

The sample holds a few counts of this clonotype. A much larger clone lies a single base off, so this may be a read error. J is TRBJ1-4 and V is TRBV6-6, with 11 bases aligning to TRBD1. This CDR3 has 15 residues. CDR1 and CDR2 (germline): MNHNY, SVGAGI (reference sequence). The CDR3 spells CASSYSGTGGEKRFF. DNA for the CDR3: TGTGCCAGCAGTTACTCCGGGACAGGGGGTGAAAAACGGTTTTTT.

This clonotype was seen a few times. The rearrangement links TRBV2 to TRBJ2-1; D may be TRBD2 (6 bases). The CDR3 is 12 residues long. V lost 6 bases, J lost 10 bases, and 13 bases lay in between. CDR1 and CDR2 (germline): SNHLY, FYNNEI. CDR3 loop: CASREEGHEQFF. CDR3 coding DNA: TGTGCCAGCAGAGAGGAGGGCCACGAGCAGTTCTTC.

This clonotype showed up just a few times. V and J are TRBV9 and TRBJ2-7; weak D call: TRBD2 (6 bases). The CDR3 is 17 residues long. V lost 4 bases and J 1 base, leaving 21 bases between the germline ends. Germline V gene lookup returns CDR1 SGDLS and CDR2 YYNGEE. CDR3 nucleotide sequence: TGTGCCAGCAGCTCGGCCCCTCCCGGGAGAGGGTCCTACGAGCAGTACTTC. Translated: CASSSAPPGRGSYEQYF. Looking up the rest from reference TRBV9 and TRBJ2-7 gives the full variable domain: DSGVTQTPKHLITATGQRVTLRCSPRSGDLSVYWYQQSLDQGLQFLIQYYNGEERAKGNILERFSAQQFPDLHSELNLSSLELGDSALYFCASSSAPPGRGSYEQYFGPGTRLTVT.

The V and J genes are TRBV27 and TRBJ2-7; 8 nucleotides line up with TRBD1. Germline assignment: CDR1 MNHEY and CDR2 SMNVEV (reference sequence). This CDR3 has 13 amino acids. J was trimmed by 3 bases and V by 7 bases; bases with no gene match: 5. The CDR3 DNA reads TGTGCCAGCACCACAGGGGGGAACTACGAGCAGTACTTC. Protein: CASTTGGNYEQYF.

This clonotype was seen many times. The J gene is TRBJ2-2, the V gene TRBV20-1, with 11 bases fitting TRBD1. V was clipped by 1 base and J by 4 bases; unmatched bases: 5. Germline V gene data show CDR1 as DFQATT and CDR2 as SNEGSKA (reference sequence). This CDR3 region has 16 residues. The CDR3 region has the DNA TGCAGTGCTAGAGGGGACAGGGGGGAGGGCACCGGGGAGCTGTTTTTT. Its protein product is CSARGDRGEGTGELFF.